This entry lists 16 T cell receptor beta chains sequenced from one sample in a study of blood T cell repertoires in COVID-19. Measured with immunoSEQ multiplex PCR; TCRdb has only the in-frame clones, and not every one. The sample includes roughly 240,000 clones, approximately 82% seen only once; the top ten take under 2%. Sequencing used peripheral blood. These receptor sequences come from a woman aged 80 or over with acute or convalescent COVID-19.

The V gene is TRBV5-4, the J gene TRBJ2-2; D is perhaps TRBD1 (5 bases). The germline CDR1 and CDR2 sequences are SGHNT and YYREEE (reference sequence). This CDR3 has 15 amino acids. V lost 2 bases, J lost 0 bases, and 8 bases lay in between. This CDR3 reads CASSLQAPNTGELFF. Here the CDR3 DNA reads TGTGCCAGCAGCTTACAGGCCCCGAACACCGGGGAGCTGTTTTTT. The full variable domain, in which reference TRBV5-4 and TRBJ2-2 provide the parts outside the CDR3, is ETGVTQSPTHLIKTRGQQVTLRCSSQSGHNTVSWYQQALGQGPQFIFQYYREEENGRGNFPPRFSGLQFPNYSSELNVNALELDDSALYLCASSLQAPNTGELFFGEGSRLTVL.

The CDR3: CASSSPLVSTDTQYF. The DNA of the CDR3 is TGTGCCAGCAGTTCTCCCCTCGTTAGCACAGATACGCAGTATTTT. This chain uses TRBV6-2 or TRBV6-3 with TRBJ2-3; D is ambiguous. Trimming shortened V by 4 bases and J by 0 bases, and 11 bases separated the two germline ends. The germline CDR1 and CDR2 sequences are MNHEY and SVGEGT. The CDR3 extends over 15 amino acids.

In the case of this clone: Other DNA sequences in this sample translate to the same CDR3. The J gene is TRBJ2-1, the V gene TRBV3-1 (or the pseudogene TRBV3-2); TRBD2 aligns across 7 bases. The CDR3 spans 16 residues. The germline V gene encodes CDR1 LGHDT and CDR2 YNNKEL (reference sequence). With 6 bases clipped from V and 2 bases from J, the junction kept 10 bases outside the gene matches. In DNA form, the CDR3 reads TGTGCCAGCAGTCAGGCCCTAGCGGTTGCCTACAATGAGCAGTTCTTC. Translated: CASSQALAVAYNEQFF.

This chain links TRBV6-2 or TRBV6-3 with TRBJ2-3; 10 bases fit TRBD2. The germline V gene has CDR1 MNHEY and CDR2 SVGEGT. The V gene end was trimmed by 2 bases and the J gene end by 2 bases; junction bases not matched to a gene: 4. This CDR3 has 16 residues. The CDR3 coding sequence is TGTGCCAGCAGTTACGTAGCGGGAGGCCTCACAGATACGCAGTATTTT. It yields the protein CASSYVAGGLTDTQYF.

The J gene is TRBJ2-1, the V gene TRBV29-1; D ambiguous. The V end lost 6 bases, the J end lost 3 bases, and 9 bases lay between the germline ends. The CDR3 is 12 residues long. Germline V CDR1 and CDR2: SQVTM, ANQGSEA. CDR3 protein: CSVADFYNEQFF. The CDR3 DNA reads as TGCAGCGTAGCTGATTTCTACAATGAGCAGTTCTTC.

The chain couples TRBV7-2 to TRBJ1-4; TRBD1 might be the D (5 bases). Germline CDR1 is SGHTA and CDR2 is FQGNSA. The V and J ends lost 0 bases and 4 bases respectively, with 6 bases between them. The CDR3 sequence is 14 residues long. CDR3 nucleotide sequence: TGTGCCAGCAGCTTAGCAGGGGTTAATGAAAAACTGTTTTTT. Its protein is CASSLAGVNEKLFF.

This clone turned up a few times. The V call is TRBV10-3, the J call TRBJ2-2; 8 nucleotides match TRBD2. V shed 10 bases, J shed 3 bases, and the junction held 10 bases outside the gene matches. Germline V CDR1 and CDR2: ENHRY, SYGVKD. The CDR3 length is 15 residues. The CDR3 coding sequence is TGTGCCACCGAAGCGGGGGACCACCACACCGGGGAGCTGTTTTTT. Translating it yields CATEAGDHHTGELFF.

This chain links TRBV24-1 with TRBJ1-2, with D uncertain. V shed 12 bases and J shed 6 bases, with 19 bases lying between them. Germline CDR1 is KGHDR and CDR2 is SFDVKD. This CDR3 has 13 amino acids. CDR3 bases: TGTGCCCCGAGCCCGCTTCGGGGAAATGGCTACACCTTC. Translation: CAPSPLRGNGYTF.

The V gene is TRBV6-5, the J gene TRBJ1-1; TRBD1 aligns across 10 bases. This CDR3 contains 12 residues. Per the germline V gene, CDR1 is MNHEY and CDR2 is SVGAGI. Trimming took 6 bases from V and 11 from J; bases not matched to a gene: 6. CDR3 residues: CASSEGQGYAFF. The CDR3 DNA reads TGTGCCAGCAGCGAGGGACAGGGGTACGCTTTCTTT.

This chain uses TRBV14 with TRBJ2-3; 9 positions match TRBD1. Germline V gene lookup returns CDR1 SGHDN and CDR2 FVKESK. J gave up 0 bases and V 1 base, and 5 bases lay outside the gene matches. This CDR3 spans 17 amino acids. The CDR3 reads CASSQARTGASTDTQYF. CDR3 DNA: TGTGCCAGCAGCCAAGCCCGGACAGGGGCGAGCACAGATACGCAGTATTTT.

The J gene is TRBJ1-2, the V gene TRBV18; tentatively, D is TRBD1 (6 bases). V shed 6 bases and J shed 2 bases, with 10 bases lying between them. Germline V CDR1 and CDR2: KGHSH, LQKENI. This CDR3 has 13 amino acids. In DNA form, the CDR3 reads TGTGCCAGCTCGTCAGGGGAAAACTATGGCTACACCTTC. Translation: CASSSGENYGYTF.

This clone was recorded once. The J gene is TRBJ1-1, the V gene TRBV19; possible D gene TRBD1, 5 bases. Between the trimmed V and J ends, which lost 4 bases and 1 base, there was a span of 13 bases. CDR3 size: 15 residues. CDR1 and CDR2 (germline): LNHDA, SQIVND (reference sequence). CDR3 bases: TGTGCCAGTAGTAGGGGCCTCGTCCCGAACACTGAAGCTTTCTTT. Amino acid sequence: CASSRGLVPNTEAFF.

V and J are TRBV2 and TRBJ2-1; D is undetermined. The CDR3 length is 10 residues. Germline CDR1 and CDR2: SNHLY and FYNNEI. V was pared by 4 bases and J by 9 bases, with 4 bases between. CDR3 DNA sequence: TGTGCCAGCAGTGGTCTTGAGCAGTTCTTC. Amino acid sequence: CASSGLEQFF.

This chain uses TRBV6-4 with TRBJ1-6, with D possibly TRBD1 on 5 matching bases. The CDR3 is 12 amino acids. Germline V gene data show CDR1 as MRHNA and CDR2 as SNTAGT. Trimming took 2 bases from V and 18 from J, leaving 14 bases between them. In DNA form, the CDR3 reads TGTGCCAGCAGTGACGGTCGACAAAGGGGCCACTTT. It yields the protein CASSDGRQRGHF.

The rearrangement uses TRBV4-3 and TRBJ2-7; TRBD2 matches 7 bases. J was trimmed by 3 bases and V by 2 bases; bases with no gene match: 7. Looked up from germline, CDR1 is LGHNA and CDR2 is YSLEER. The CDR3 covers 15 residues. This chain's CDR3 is CASSQSLADYYEQYF. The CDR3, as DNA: TGCGCCAGCAGCCAATCGCTAGCGGATTACTACGAGCAGTACTTC.

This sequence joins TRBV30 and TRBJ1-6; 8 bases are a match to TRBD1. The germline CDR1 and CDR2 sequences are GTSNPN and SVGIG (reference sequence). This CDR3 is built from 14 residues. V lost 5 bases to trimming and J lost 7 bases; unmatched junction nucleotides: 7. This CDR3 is CAWADRGRNSPLHF. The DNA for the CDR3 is TGTGCCTGGGCAGACAGGGGTAGAAATTCACCCCTCCACTTT.